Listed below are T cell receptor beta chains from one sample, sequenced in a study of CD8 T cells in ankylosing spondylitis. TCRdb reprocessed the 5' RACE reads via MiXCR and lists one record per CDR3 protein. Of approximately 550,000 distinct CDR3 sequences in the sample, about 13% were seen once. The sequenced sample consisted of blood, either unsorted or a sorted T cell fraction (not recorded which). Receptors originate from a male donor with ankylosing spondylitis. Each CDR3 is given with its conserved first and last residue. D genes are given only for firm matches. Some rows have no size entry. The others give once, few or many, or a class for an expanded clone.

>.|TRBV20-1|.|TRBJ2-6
TGCAGTGCTAGAGATCGAAGGACCTCTGGGGCCAACGTCCTGACTTTC
CSARDRRTSGANVLTF
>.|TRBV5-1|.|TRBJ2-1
TGCGCCAGCAGCTTGGACCCAACGTCTTCCACCGCTGCCGAGCAGTTCTTC
CASSLDPTSSTAAEQFF
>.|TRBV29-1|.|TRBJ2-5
TGCAGCGTTGAAGACCAGGATTTAGGAGGGGAGACCCAGTACTTC
CSVEDQDLGGETQYF
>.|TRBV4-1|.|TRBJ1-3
TGCGCCAGCAGCCAACCAGACCGATACTCTGGAAACACCATATATTTT
CASSQPDRYSGNTIYF
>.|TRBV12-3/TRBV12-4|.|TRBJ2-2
TGTGCCAGCAGGAGGGGGACATTGGGCACCGGGGAGCTGTTTTTT
CASRRGTLGTGELFF
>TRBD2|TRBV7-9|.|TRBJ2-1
TGTGCCAGCAGCTTTCTCGGGGAGGGTTACAATGAGCAGTTCTTC
CASSFLGEGYNEQFF
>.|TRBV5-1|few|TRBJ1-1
TGCGCCAGCAGCACGGTAGGGGTGAACACTGAAGCTTTCTTT
CASSTVGVNTEAFF
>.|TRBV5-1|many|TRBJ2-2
TGCGCCAGCAGCTTGGGTCGACACACGAGGAACACCGGGGAGCTGTTTTTT
CASSLGRHTRNTGELFF
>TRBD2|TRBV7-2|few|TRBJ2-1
TGTGCCAGCAGCTTAGCGTATATGTTGGGACTAGCGGAATACAATGAGCAGTTCTTC
CASSLAYMLGLAEYNEQFF
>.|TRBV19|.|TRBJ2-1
TGTGCCAGTAGTATAGCGGGCTTTGTTTCCTACAATGAGCAGTTCTTC
CASSIAGFVSYNEQFF
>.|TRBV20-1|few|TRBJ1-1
TGCAGTGTCACGGTGGGGGGCGTCTGGACTGAAGCTTTCTTT
CSVTVGGVWTEAFF
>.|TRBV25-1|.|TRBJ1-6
TGTGCCAGCAGTGTGGGATTAGAGAGTTCACCCCTCCACTTT
CASSVGLESSPLHF
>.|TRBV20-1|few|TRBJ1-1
TGCAGTGCTAGATTTGGAATGAACACTGAAGCTTTCTTT
CSARFGMNTEAFF
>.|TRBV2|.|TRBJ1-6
TGTGCCAGCAGTGAATATCTGCGGGGACCTCCGAGCTCCTATAATTCACCCCTCCACTTT
CASSEYLRGPPSSYNSPLHF
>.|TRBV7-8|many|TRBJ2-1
TGTGCCAGCAGCTCACACTACAATGAGCAGTTCTTC
CASSSHYNEQFF
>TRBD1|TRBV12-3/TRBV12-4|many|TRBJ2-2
TGTGCCAGCAGGAGACAGGGGAACACCGGGGAGCTGTTTTTT
CASRRQGNTGELFF
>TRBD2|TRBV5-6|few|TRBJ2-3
TGTGCCAGCAGCCTGATGATACGGCCGGGAGGATCAGATACGCAGTATTTT
CASSLMIRPGGSDTQYF
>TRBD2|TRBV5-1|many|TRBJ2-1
TGCGCCAGCAGCTTGGTTTCGGCTAGCGGGAGTTTGGGAGAGCAGTTCTTC
CASSLVSASGSLGEQFF
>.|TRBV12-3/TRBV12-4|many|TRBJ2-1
TGTGCCGGGAGCTACTCCTACAATGAGCAGTTCTTC
CAGSYSYNEQFF
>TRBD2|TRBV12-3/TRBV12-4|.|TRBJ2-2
TGTGCCAGCACTCCCGGGGGGGGGGAGCTGTTTTTT
CASTPGGGELFF
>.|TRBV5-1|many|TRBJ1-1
TGCGCCAGTACCCCCTCCGCAGTGAACACTGAAGCTTTCTTT
CASTPSAVNTEAFF
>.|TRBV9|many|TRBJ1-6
TGTGCCAGCAGCGCGGGGGCCTCCAGAGGATATAATTCACCCCTCCACTTT
CASSAGASRGYNSPLHF
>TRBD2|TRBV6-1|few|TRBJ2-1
TGTGCCAGCAGCCAGAAAGTACTAGCGAGGTATGAGCAGTTCTTC
CASSQKVLARYEQFF
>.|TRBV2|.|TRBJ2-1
TGTGCCAGCAAAGTCAATGAGCAGTTCTTC
CASKVNEQFF
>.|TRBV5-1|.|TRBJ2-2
TGCGCCAGCAGAAACTTGGGGACACCTCTAAACACCGGGGAGCTGTTTTTT
CASRNLGTPLNTGELFF
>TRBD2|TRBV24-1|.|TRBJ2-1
TGTGCCACCAGTGATCCCACTAGCGGGAGGGCCGGTGAGCAGTTCTTC
CATSDPTSGRAGEQFF
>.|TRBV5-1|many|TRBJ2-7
TGCGCCAGCAGCCAGACGGGGAACTCCTACGAGCAGTACTTC
CASSQTGNSYEQYF
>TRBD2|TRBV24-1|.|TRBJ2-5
TGTGCCACCAGTGATTTGCGGGGGGAAGAGACCCAGTACTTC
CATSDLRGEETQYF
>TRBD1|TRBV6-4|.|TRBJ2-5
TGTGCCAGCAGTGAGGAGGCAGGGGGCATCGGGACCCAGTACTTC
CASSEEAGGIGTQYF
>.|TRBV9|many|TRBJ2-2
TGTGCCAGCAGCACCACCGACAGCCTCACCGGGGAGCTGTTTTTT
CASSTTDSLTGELFF
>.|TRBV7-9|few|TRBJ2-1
TGTGCCAGCAGCTTAGGGTTAGTATCATTCGAGCAGTTCTTC
CASSLGLVSFEQFF
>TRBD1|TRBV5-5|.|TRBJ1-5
TGTGCCAGCAGCTCCCGGGACAGAGGGTCGAGTCAGCCCCAGCATTTT
CASSSRDRGSSQPQHF
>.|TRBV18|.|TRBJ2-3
TGTGCCAGCTCACCACCGGCGGCAAGTAGCACAGATACGCAGTATTTT
CASSPPAASSTDTQYF
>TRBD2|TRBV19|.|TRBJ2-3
TGTGCCAGTAGAAGAGGGACTAGCGATGGGTCAGATACGCAGTATTTT
CASRRGTSDGSDTQYF
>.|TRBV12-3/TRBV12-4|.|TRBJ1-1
TGTGCCAGCAGTCCTGATGTGACAGTACAGAACACTGAAGCTTTCTTT
CASSPDVTVQNTEAFF
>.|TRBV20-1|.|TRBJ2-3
TGCAGTGCTAGACGGGGGCCCGATACGCAGTATTTT
CSARRGPDTQYF
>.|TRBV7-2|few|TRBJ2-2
TGTGCCAGCAGCGGCGTGAGGAGGGAGCTGTTTTTT
CASSGVRRELFF
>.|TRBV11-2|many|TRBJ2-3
TGTGCCAGCAGCTTAGCGCAAGCAGATACGCAGTATTTT
CASSLAQADTQYF
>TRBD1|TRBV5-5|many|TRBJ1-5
TGTGCCAGCAGCTCCGGGACAGGGTTTGGGGATCAGCCCCAGCATTTT
CASSSGTGFGDQPQHF
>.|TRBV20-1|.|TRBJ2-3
TGCAGTGCCCCTGGTGGAATCACAGTGGATACGCAGTATTTT
CSAPGGITVDTQYF
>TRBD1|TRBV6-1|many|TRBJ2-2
TGTGCCAGCGGAAAATTACAGGGGGCGGTCACCGGGGAGCTGTTTTTT
CASGKLQGAVTGELFF
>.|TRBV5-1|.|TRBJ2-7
TGCGCCAGCAGCCCCGGCGGGAACGTCTACGAGCAGTACTTC
CASSPGGNVYEQYF
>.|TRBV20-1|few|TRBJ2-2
TGCAGTGCTGCCCCGACATCGAACACCGGGGAGCTGTTTTTT
CSAAPTSNTGELFF